This T cell receptor beta chain originates from a study of blood T cells in healthy people across ages. In this sample, this clonotype turned up a few times. Per sample, at least 5 micrograms of total RNA were extracted. The second PCR ran about 7 to 12 cycles with a sample-barcoded 5' primer and J-beta primers. MiXCR was run by TCRdb on the 5' RACE reads, yielding one entry per CDR3 protein. The table lists about 1.6 million distinct CDR3 sequences, about 32% of them singletons. Germline V gene data show CDR1 as MNHNY and CDR2 as SVGAGI (reference sequence). The CDR3 is made up of 14 amino acids. V shed 2 bases and J shed 5 bases, with 10 bases lying between them.

This TCR was recovered from a woman in her 30s in good health. This sequence joins TRBV6-6 and TRBJ1-5; the D gene is possibly TRBD1 (5 bases). The sample consisted of blood. In nucleotides, the CDR3 is TGTGCCAGCAGTTACGAGGGGATGCATCAGCCCCAGCATTTT. It yields the protein CASSYEGMHQPQHF.